This is a list of T cell receptor beta chains from one sample in a study of cytomegalovirus exposure and HLA in healthy donors. Profiling relied on immunoSEQ multiplex PCR, and the TCRdb table lists in-frame clones only, not all of them. The sample yields 210,000 or so clones, roughly 83% seen once. The sample was PBMCs. Source of these receptors: a girl under 18 in good health and CMV-seronegative. The CDR3 runs from the conserved cysteine through the conserved F or W. The D gene is left open where the match is weak. Clone size is given for some rows only: seen once, a few or many times, or a class if the clone is expanded.

j_gene	v_gene	abundance	d_gene	CDR3aa	CDR3nt
TRBJ2-3	TRBV6-1	.	.	CASSGWQGGTDTQYF	TGTGCCAGCAGTGGATGGCAGGGCGGCACAGATACGCAGTATTTT
TRBJ2-3	TRBV5-1	once	.	CASSSATGDTQYF	TGCGCCAGCAGCTCGGCGACTGGAGATACGCAGTATTTT
TRBJ2-1	TRBV6-5	.	TRBD1	CASSYSPGTGNEQFF	TGTGCCAGCAGTTATTCCCCCGGGACAGGCAATGAGCAGTTCTTC
TRBJ1-1	TRBV6-1	.	TRBD1	CASRPLRGQNTEAFF	TGTGCCAGCAGGCCGCTTAGGGGGCAGAACACTGAAGCTTTCTTT
TRBJ2-7	TRBV7-6	once	TRBD2	CASSPMAGVTYEQYF	TGTGCCAGCAGCCCCATGGCGGGAGTCACCTACGAGCAGTACTTC
TRBJ2-3	TRBV9	.	.	CASSVGGRRGTDTQYF	TGTGCCAGCAGCGTAGGTGGGAGGAGGGGCACAGATACGCAGTATTTT
TRBJ2-7	TRBV5-1	.	TRBD1	CASSWRTGEEQYF	TGCGCCAGCAGCTGGAGGACAGGGGAGGAGCAGTACTTC
TRBJ1-1	TRBV11-1	.	TRBD1	CASSRQTGRTTEAFF	TGTGCCAGCAGCCGGCAGACAGGGAGGACCACTGAAGCTTTCTTT
TRBJ2-1	TRBV7-9	.	TRBD2	CASSHGTSGSYNEQFF	TGTGCCAGCAGCCACGGGACTAGCGGGAGTTACAATGAGCAGTTCTTC
TRBJ1-5	TRBV4-1	few	.	CASSRAQDQPQHF	TGCGCCAGCAGCCGGGCCCAGGATCAGCCCCAGCATTTT
TRBJ1-2	TRBV18	.	.	CASSRTAQYGYTF	TGTGCCAGCTCACGAACAGCCCAGTATGGCTACACCTTC
TRBJ1-2	TRBV12-5	.	.	CASGFTGYGYTF	TGTGCTAGTGGCTTCACAGGGTATGGCTACACCTTC
TRBJ1-4	TRBV9	.	TRBD1	CASSPATGVNEKLFF	TGTGCCAGCAGCCCAGCGACAGGGGTTAATGAAAAACTGTTTTTT
TRBJ2-1	TRBV4-2	few	TRBD2	CASSPGLAAYNEQFF	TGTGCCAGCAGCCCGGGACTAGCGGCCTACAATGAGCAGTTCTTC
TRBJ1-6	TRBV7-2	.	.	CASTLSSGLPNSPLHF	TGTGCCAGCACCCTCTCCTCAGGGTTGCCTAATTCACCCCTCCACTTT
TRBJ1-1	TRBV10-3	.	TRBD1	CAIRFNRGQNTEAFF	TGTGCCATCCGGTTTAACAGGGGACAGAACACTGAAGCTTTCTTT
TRBJ2-7	TRBV5-6	.	TRBD2	CASSLLRALAGGYEQYF	TGTGCCAGCAGCTTGTTGCGAGCGCTCGCGGGGGGCTACGAGCAGTACTTC
TRBJ2-7	TRBV4-2	.	TRBD2	CASSQLPTREAYEQYF	TGTGCCAGCAGCCAGCTACCCACCCGGGAGGCCTACGAGCAGTACTTC
TRBJ2-2	TRBV7-3	.	TRBD2	CASRLAANTGELFF	TGTGCCAGCAGGCTAGCGGCGAACACCGGGGAGCTGTTTTTT
TRBJ2-1	TRBV25-1	.	TRBD2	CASSTSGTSVFSYNEQFF	TGTGCCAGCAGTACCTCCGGGACTAGCGTTTTTTCCTACAATGAGCAGTTCTTC
TRBJ1-1	TRBV7-9	.	TRBD1	CASSLEQGALRAEAFF	TGTGCCAGCAGCTTAGAACAGGGGGCGCTCAGGGCTGAAGCTTTCTTT
TRBJ2-1	TRBV19	once	.	CASSDSSEQFF	TGTGCCAGTAGTGACAGTTCTGAGCAGTTCTTC
TRBJ2-5	TRBV6-6	.	TRBD1	CASSYNSNRGETQYF	TGTGCCAGCAGCTATAATAGCAACAGGGGAGAGACCCAGTACTTC
TRBJ1-1	TRBV30	.	.	CAWTKGDTEAFF	TGTGCCTGGACTAAGGGGGACACTGAAGCTTTCTTT
TRBJ2-7	TRBV7-8	.	.	CASSLEGEAYEQYF	TGTGCCAGCAGCTTAGAAGGGGAAGCCTACGAGCAGTACTTC
TRBJ2-2	TRBV15	.	.	CATSLATSTGELFF	TGTGCCACCAGCCTGGCCACCAGCACCGGGGAGCTGTTTTTT
TRBJ1-1	TRBV5-1	.	TRBD1	CASRPGQEYTEAFF	TGCGCCAGCAGACCGGGACAGGAGTACACTGAAGCTTTCTTT
TRBJ2-5	TRBV28	.	TRBD1	CASRRQGLETQYF	TGTGCCAGCAGGAGACAGGGTCTCGAGACCCAGTACTTC
TRBJ1-2	TRBV2	.	.	CASRTRQLGSAGYTF	TGTGCCAGCAGGACCCGACAGTTGGGGTCGGCTGGCTACACCTTC
TRBJ1-2	TRBV15	.	TRBD1	CATSKPGGIYGYTF	TGTGCCACCAGCAAACCAGGGGGCATCTATGGCTACACCTTC
TRBJ2-1	TRBV28	.	.	CATLLGPEEQFF	TGTGCCACCCTACTAGGGCCGGAAGAGCAGTTCTTC
TRBJ2-7	TRBV10-3	.	TRBD1	CAIRAGQGVSYEQYF	TGTGCCATCAGGGCCGGACAGGGTGTCTCCTACGAGCAGTACTTC
TRBJ2-7	TRBV11-3	.	.	CASSLGGQGTYEQYF	TGTGCCAGCAGCTTAGGGGGTCAGGGGACCTACGAGCAGTACTTC
TRBJ2-5	TRBV5-1	.	.	CASSLGSQETQYF	TGCGCCAGCAGCTTGGGCAGTCAAGAGACCCAGTACTTC
TRBJ2-3	TRBV5-4	.	TRBD1	CASSIGQVTDTQYF	TGTGCCAGCAGCATCGGACAGGTCACAGATACGCAGTATTTT
TRBJ2-2	TRBV10-3	.	.	CAISESGDTLNTGELFF	TGTGCCATCAGTGAGTCGGGGGACACGCTAAACACCGGGGAGCTGTTTTTT
TRBJ1-4	TRBV4-2	.	.	CASSHLREKLFF	TGTGCCAGCAGCCACCTCCGTGAAAAACTGTTTTTT
TRBJ2-7	TRBV7-8	.	.	CASSSITSWREQYF	TGTGCCAGCAGCTCAATAACTAGCTGGCGCGAGCAGTACTTC
TRBJ2-1	TRBV29-1	few	.	CSARAAPNEQFF	TGCAGCGCTAGAGCAGCCCCTAATGAGCAGTTCTTC
TRBJ2-7	TRBV6-5	.	.	CASSYQNSFYEQYF	TGTGCCAGCAGTTATCAGAACAGCTTCTACGAGCAGTACTTC
TRBJ2-2	TRBV5-1	.	.	CASSLEAANTGELFF	TGCGCCAGCAGCTTGGAAGCGGCGAACACCGGGGAGCTGTTTTTT
TRBJ2-7	TRBV10-3	.	TRBD2	CAIKAGGSYEQYF	TGTGCCATCAAAGCGGGAGGATCCTACGAGCAGTACTTC
TRBJ2-6	TRBV7-9	.	.	CASSLDVAIASSGANVLTF	TGTGCCAGCAGCTTAGACGTAGCGATTGCTAGCTCTGGGGCCAACGTCCTGACTTTC
TRBJ2-3	TRBV7-6	.	TRBD2	CASSLLPIAGGPGTDTQYF	TGTGCCAGCAGCTTACTCCCCATAGCGGGGGGGCCTGGCACAGATACGCAGTATTTT
TRBJ1-4	TRBV25-1	.	.	CASSEYSPRANEKLFF	TGTGCCAGCAGTGAATATTCCCCTAGAGCTAATGAAAAACTGTTTTTT
TRBJ1-1	TRBV6-5	.	.	CASSYTQGGNTEAFF	TGTGCCAGCAGTTATACTCAGGGAGGGAACACTGAAGCTTTCTTT
TRBJ2-7	TRBV28	.	TRBD2	CASRFGTSGRNEQYF	TGTGCCAGCAGGTTCGGGACTAGCGGGAGGAACGAGCAGTACTTC
TRBJ2-6	TRBV7-8	.	TRBD1	CASSLRGDRGSPGANVLTF	TGTGCCAGCAGCTTAAGGGGGGACAGGGGTTCTCCTGGGGCCAACGTCCTGACTTTC
TRBJ1-2	TRBV28	few	.	CASSLGPPGYGYTF	TGTGCCAGCAGTTTGGGTCCCCCAGGGTACGGCTACACCTTC
TRBJ2-4	TRBV27	once	TRBD1	CASSLRDSGSVQYF	TGTGCCAGCAGTTTAAGGGACAGCGGATCCGTTCAGTACTTC
TRBJ2-3	TRBV6-4	.	TRBD2	CASSESGGATTDTQYF	TGTGCCAGCAGTGAGAGCGGGGGGGCCACCACAGATACGCAGTATTTT
TRBJ2-1	TRBV2	.	.	CASRGALEQFF	TGTGCCAGCAGGGGGGCCTTAGAGCAGTTCTTC
TRBJ2-7	TRBV7-2	.	TRBD1	CASSKRDRGEYEQYF	TGTGCCAGCAGCAAGCGGGACAGGGGCGAATACGAGCAGTACTTC
TRBJ2-5	TRBV11-1	.	.	CASSGGAGETQYF	TGTGCCAGCAGCGGGGGGGCCGGAGAGACCCAGTACTTC
TRBJ2-5	TRBV5-6	.	TRBD1	CASSFRIGDRGISGTQYF	TGTGCCAGCAGCTTTCGGATCGGGGACAGGGGTATCAGCGGGACCCAGTACTTC